Below, 20 T cell receptor beta chains from the same sample are listed, as sequenced in a study of T-cell memory formation after mild COVID-19. TCRdb analysed the 5' RACE reads with MiXCR anew, one entry per CDR3 protein. The sample consists of about 90,000 distinct CDR3 sequences, about 13% of them appearing once. Sequenced input: PBMCs or a T cell subset sorted from them (not recorded which). The receptors were sampled from an adult woman who had mild COVID-19 (a few samples of this study predate the infection). Cell type and time point are not known.

The rearrangement links TRBV4-1 to TRBJ1-5; a possible D gene is TRBD1 (6 bases). CDR1 and CDR2 from the germline V gene are MGHRA and YSYEKL. CDR3 length: 15 residues. V was clipped by 1 base and J by 6 bases, with 13 bases between them. The CDR3 region is CASSQVVGAAQPQHF. In DNA, the CDR3 is TGCGCCAGCAGCCAAGTAGTGGGGGCAGCTCAGCCCCAGCATTTT.

This clonotype was observed many times. This chain uses TRBV5-1 with TRBJ2-7, with no clear D. The CDR3 is 17 amino acids. V was pared by 0 bases and J by 1 base, with 17 bases between. Germline V lookup: CDR1 SGHRS, CDR2 YFSETQ. The CDR3 DNA reads TGCGCCAGCAGCTTGGTTGGGTCCCCCGTTCGGTCCTACGAGCAGTACTTC. As protein: CASSLVGSPVRSYEQYF.

This sequence joins TRBV30 and TRBJ1-1; 9 nucleotides align to TRBD1. Trimming at V came to 1 base and at J to 5 bases, leaving 2 bases not matched to a gene. The CDR3 length is 13 residues. CDR1 and CDR2 from the germline V gene are GTSNPN and SVGIG (reference sequence). CDR3: CAWSGGTGTEAFF. DNA for the CDR3: TGTGCCTGGAGTGGAGGGACAGGGACTGAAGCTTTCTTT.

The V and J genes are TRBV11-2 and TRBJ2-3; 13 bases are a match to TRBD2. V lost 1 base, J lost 6 bases, and 4 bases stayed unmatched. The CDR3 contains 16 residues. CDR1 SGHAT and CDR2 FQNNGV come from the germline V gene. Here the CDR3 DNA reads TGTGCCAGCAGCTTAGGGACTAGCGGGAGTGCGGATACGCAGTATTTT. Translated, it gives CASSLGTSGSADTQYF.

The V call is TRBV18, the J call TRBJ2-1; perhaps TRBD1 as D (5 bases). The CDR3 spans 14 residues. The V end lost 2 bases, the J end lost 8 bases, and 13 bases lay between the germline ends. Germline V gene data show CDR1 as KGHSH and CDR2 as LQKENI. The CDR3 loop is CASSPGRAIDEQFF. In nucleotides, the CDR3 is TGTGCCAGCTCACCAGGCAGGGCCATCGATGAGCAGTTCTTC.

This clonotype was observed a handful of times. The chain links TRBV19 to TRBJ2-1, with D unclear. The CDR3 runs to 13 residues. V lost 5 bases to trimming and J lost 7 bases, with 12 bases between them. Germline V gene sequence: CDR1 LNHDA, CDR2 SQIVND (reference sequence). For the CDR3, the DNA is TGTGCCAGTAGTTTCTCTTTGGCTAATGAGCAGTTCTTC. This encodes CASSFSLANEQFF.

A few counts support this clonotype. This chain links TRBV2 with TRBJ2-7, with D perhaps matching TRBD1 or TRBD2 (5 bases each). Germline CDR1 is SNHLY and CDR2 is FYNNEI. The CDR3 has 13 amino acids. Trimming shortened V by 4 bases and J by 7 bases, and 14 bases separated the two germline ends. CDR3 residues: CASSVGELWEQYF. DNA of the CDR3: TGTGCCAGCAGTGTAGGGGAGCTTTGGGAGCAGTACTTC.

In this sample, this clonotype turned up a few times. This sequence joins TRBV7-9 and TRBJ1-1; D unresolved. The CDR3 spans 14 residues. CDR1 is SEHNR and CDR2 is FQNEAQ in the germline V gene (reference sequence). Trimming pared 1 base from V and 1 base from J, leaving 7 bases between. The CDR3 reads CASSLDSWNTEAFF. In nucleotides, the CDR3 is TGTGCCAGCAGCTTAGACAGCTGGAACACTGAAGCTTTCTTT.

The chain couples TRBV5-1 to TRBJ2-7; 8 nucleotides line up with TRBD1. The germline V gene has CDR1 SGHRS and CDR2 YFSETQ. The CDR3 totals 14 residues. V was clipped by 0 bases and J by 5 bases; unmatched bases: 4. The CDR3 bases are TGCGCCAGCAGCTTGGCGGCAGGGGGCCACGAGCAGTACTTC. Protein: CASSLAAGGHEQYF.

At least ten counts were recorded for this clonotype. This chain connects TRBV5-4 to TRBJ1-2; the match to TRBD1 covers 7 bases. V lost 0 bases, J lost 4 bases, and 21 bases stayed unmatched. The length of the CDR3 is 20 residues. Germline V gene lookup returns CDR1 SGHNT and CDR2 YYREEE (reference sequence). Written as DNA, the CDR3 is TGTGCCAGCAGCTTGGCCTCCCTCGCACTGACAGGGTACGGGATCTATGGCTACACCTTC. Its protein is CASSLASLALTGYGIYGYTF.

In nucleotides, the CDR3 is TGTGCCAGCAGCCTGACTAGCGGGATACAGTTCTTC. Residues: CASSLTSGIQFF. The chain employs TRBV12-3 or TRBV12-4 and TRBJ2-1; 11 nucleotides align to TRBD2. V lost 6 bases to trimming and J lost 13 bases; unmatched junction nucleotides: 5. The CDR3 is 12 amino acids.

This clonotype has more than one count but fewer than ten. V usage is TRBV4-2 and J usage is TRBJ1-6; 7 nucleotides match TRBD1. J was trimmed by 0 bases and V by 3 bases; bases with no gene match: 5. The CDR3 covers 17 residues. Looked up from germline, CDR1 is LGHNA and CDR2 is YNFKEQ. The CDR3 bases are TGTGCCAGCAGCCACCAACAGGGGTACTCCTATAATTCACCCCTCCACTTT. It codes for CASSHQQGYSYNSPLHF.

This clonotype has just a few counts. This chain connects TRBV4-1 to TRBJ1-5; TRBD1 is a possible D gene (5 bases). The CDR3 runs to 14 residues. Germline V gene data show CDR1 as MGHRA and CDR2 as YSYEKL. Trimming removed 0 bases from V and 6 bases from J, with 9 bases in between. The CDR3 loop is CASSQDLGVQPQHF. The CDR3 DNA reads TGCGCCAGCAGCCAAGATTTAGGGGTTCAGCCCCAGCATTTT.

This chain connects TRBV29-1 to TRBJ2-3; D is unresolved. V shed 3 bases and J shed 2 bases, with 6 bases lying between them. This CDR3 has 12 residues. Germline values: CDR1 SQVTM, CDR2 ANQGSEA. CDR3 sequence reads: CSVESHTDTQYF. CDR3 coding DNA: TGCAGCGTTGAGTCCCACACAGATACGCAGTATTTT.

V is TRBV2 and J is TRBJ1-4; D gene unclear. Trimming cost V 3 bases and J 0 bases, with 11 bases left between them. Germline CDR1 is SNHLY and CDR2 is FYNNEI. The CDR3 spans 16 residues. CDR3 nucleotide sequence: TGTGCCAGCAGTGAGAGAACAGATTCAACTAATGAAAAACTGTTTTTT. Translation gives CASSERTDSTNEKLFF.

This clonotype occurred a few times. The CDR3 bases are TGTGCCAGCAGGGTGGACAGGGGAGGGAGAGAGACCCAGTACTTC. This sequence encodes CASRVDRGGRETQYF. J is TRBJ2-5 and V is TRBV2; 9 bases line up with TRBD1. This CDR3 region has 15 residues. The V and J ends lost 6 bases and 4 bases, in that order; junction bases with no gene match: 9. CDR1 and CDR2 (germline): SNHLY, FYNNEI.

This clonotype has only a few counts. V usage is TRBV29-1 and J usage is TRBJ2-5, with unresolved D. V was shortened by 2 bases and J by 3 bases, with 13 bases between the two germline ends. CDR1 and CDR2 (germline): SQVTM, ANQGSEA. The CDR3 length is 14 residues. Here the CDR3 DNA reads TGCAGCGTTGAACGAGGTGAAAGTGAAGAGACCCAGTACTTC. Protein: CSVERGESEETQYF.

This clonotype was picked up a small number of times. The rearrangement links TRBV29-1 to TRBJ1-2; D possibly corresponds to TRBD1 (5 bases). V was shortened by 6 bases and J by 8 bases, with 16 bases between the two germline ends. Germline loops: CDR1 SQVTM, CDR2 ANQGSEA. This CDR3 contains 12 residues. The DNA of the CDR3 is TGCAGCGTAGGGACCTCCTTTGGGGGCTACACCTTC. Its protein product is CSVGTSFGGYTF.

This clonotype has more than one count but fewer than ten. The rearrangement uses TRBV6-6 and TRBJ2-1; a weak D match, TRBD1 (5 bases). Deletions cut 2 bases from V and 3 bases from J, with 11 bases between. CDR3 length: 15 residues. From germline, CDR1 is MNHNY and CDR2 SVGAGI (reference sequence). The CDR3 DNA follows: TGTGCCAGCAGTTACAGCGCAGGGCTCTACAATGAGCAGTTCTTC. This encodes CASSYSAGLYNEQFF.

This clonotype was found a few times. The chain couples TRBV6-2 or TRBV6-3 to TRBJ1-5; a possible D gene is TRBD1 (5 bases). V lost 6 bases and J 0 bases, leaving 12 bases between the germline ends. CDR1 and CDR2 (germline): MNHEY, SVGEGT. The CDR3 runs to 15 residues. The CDR3 sequence is CASRRWDGSNQPQHF. In DNA, the CDR3 is TGTGCCAGCAGACGATGGGACGGTAGCAATCAGCCCCAGCATTTT.